This T cell receptor (beta chain) was sequenced during a study of long-term antiretroviral therapy in people with HIV. Trimming removed 3 bases at V and 3 bases at J, with 11 bases between. The germline V gene encodes CDR1 MNHEY and CDR2 SMNVEV (reference sequence). This CDR3 has 14 residues. The assay used was immunoSEQ (version v3.0), run at survey level. Profiled with immunoSEQ multiplex PCR; TCRdb holds only in-frame clones, not every one. The table includes approximately 36,000 clones, approximately 80% detected once. The TCR originated in a man between 18 and 35 years old with HIV. Here the sequenced sample was unsorted PBMCs, taken 0.6 years after starting antiretroviral therapy. The genes are TRBV27 and TRBJ1-2; D is ambiguous. CDR3 in amino acids: CASSFLPTYYGYTF. CDR3 bases: TGTGCCAGCAGTTTCCTACCAACTTACTATGGCTACACCTTC.